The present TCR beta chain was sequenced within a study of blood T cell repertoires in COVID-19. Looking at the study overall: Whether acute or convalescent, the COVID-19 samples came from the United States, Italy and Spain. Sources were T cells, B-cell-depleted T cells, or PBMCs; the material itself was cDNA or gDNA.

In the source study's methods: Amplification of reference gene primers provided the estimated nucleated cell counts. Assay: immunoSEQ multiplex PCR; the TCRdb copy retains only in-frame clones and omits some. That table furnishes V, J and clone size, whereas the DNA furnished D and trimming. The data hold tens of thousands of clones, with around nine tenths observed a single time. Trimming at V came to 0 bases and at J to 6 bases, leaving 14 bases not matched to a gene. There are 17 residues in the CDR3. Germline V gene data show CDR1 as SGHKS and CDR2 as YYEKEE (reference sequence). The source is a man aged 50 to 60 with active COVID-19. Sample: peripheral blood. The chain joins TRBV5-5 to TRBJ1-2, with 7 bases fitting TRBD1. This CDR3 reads CASSLALKGQEVDGYTF. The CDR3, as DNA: TGTGCCAGCAGCTTGGCCCTTAAAGGACAGGAGGTAGATGGCTACACCTTC.